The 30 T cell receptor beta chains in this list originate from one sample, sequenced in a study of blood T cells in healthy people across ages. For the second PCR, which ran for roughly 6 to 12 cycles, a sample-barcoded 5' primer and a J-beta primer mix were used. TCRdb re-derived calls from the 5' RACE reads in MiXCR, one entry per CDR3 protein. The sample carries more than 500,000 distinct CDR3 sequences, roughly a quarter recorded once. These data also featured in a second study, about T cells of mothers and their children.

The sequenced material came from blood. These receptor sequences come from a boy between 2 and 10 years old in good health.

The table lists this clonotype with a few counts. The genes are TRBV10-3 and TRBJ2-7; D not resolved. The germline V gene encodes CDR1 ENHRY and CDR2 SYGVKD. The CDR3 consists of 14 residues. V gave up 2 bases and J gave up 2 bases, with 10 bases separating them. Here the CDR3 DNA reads TGTGCCATCAGTGAGCGACCTGCGGCCTACGAGCAGTACTTC. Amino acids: CAISERPAAYEQYF.

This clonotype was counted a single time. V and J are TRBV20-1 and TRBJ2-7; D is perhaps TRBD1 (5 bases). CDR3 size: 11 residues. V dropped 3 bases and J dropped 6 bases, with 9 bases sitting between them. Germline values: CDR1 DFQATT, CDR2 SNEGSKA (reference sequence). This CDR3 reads CSASAGIEQYF. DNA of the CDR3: TGCAGTGCTAGCGCAGGGATCGAGCAGTACTTC.

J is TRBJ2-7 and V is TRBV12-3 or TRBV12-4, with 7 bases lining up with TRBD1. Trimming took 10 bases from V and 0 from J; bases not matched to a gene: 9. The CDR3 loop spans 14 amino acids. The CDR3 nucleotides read TGTGCCATCTCAGACAGGGCCCTCTCCTACGAGCAGTACTTC. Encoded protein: CAISDRALSYEQYF.

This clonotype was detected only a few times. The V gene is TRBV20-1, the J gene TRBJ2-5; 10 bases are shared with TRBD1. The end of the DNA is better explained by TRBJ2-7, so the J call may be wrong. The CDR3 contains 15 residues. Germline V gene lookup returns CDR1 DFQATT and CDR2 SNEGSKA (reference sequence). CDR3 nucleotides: TGCAGTGCTAGAGGACACCGGGACAGGGGCTACGAGCAGTACTTC. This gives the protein CSARGHRDRGYEQYF.

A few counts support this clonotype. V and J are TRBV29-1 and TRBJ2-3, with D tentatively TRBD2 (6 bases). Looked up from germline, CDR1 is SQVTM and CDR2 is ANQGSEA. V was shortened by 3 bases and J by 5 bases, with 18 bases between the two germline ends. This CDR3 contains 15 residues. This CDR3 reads CSVEATSNLKDTQYF. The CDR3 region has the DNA TGCAGCGTTGAGGCCACTAGCAACTTGAAAGATACGCAGTATTTT.

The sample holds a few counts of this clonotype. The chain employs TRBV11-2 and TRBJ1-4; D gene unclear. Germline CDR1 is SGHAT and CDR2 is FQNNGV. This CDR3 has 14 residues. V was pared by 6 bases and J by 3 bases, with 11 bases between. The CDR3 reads CASRRGLANEKLFF. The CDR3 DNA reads TGTGCCAGCAGGAGAGGGTTAGCTAATGAAAAACTGTTTTTT.

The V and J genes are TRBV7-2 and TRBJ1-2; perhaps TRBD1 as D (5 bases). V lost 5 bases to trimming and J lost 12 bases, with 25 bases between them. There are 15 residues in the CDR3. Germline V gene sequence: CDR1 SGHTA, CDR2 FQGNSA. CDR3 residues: CASSPNPGRDVGHTF. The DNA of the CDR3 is TGTGCCAGCAGCCCAAATCCAGGGAGGGACGTAGGCCACACCTTC.

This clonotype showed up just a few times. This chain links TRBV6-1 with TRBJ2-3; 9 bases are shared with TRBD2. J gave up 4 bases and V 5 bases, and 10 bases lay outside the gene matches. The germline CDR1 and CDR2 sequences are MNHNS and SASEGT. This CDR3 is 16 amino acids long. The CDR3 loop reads CASSPLAGPISDTQYF. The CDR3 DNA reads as TGTGCCAGCAGTCCGCTAGCGGGACCTATCTCAGATACGCAGTATTTT.

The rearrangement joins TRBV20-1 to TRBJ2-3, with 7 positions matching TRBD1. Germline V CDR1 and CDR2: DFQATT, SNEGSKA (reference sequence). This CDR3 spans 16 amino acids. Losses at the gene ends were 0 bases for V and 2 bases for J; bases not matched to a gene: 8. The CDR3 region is CSARDGTGVYTDTQYF. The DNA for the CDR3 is TGCAGTGCTAGAGATGGCACAGGGGTATACACAGATACGCAGTATTTT.

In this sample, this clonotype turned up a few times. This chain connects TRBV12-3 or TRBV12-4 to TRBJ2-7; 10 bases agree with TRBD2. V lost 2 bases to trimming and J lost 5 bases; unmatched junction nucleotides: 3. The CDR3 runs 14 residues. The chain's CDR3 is CASSLRLAGDEQYF. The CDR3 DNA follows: TGTGCCAGCAGTTTAAGGCTAGCGGGGGACGAGCAGTACTTC.

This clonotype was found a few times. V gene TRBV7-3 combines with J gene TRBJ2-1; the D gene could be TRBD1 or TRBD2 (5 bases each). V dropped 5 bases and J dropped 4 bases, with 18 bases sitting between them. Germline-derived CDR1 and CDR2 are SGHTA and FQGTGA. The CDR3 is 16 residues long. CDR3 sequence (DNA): TGTGCCAGCAGCCGACAGTCCCTCGGGGTTTACAATGAGCAGTTCTTC. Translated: CASSRQSLGVYNEQFF.

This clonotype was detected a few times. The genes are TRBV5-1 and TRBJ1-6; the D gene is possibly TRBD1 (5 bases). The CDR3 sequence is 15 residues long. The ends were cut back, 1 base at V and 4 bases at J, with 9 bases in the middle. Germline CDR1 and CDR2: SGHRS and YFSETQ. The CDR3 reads CASSLTTDYNSPLHF. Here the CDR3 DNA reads TGCGCCAGCAGCTTGACGACAGATTATAATTCACCCCTCCACTTT.

The CDR3 loop reads CASSLVGTGNQPQHF. DNA of the CDR3: TGTGCCAGCAGCCTGGTCGGGACAGGTAATCAGCCCCAGCATTTT. J is TRBJ1-5 and V is TRBV4-2, with 8 bases matching TRBD1. V shed 4 bases, J shed 4 bases, and the junction held 6 bases outside the gene matches. The germline V gene encodes CDR1 LGHNA and CDR2 YNFKEQ. This CDR3 comprises 15 residues.

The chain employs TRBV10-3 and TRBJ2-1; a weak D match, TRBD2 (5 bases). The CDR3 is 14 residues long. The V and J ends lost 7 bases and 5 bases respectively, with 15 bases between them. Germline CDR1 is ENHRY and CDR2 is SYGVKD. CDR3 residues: CAITRGSEDNEQFF. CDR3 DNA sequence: TGTGCCATCACCCGGGGTAGCGAGGACAATGAGCAGTTCTTC.

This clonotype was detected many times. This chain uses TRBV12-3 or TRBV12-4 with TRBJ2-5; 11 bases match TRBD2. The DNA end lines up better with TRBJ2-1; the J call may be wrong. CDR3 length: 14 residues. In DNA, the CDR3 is TGTGCCAGCAGTATTAGCGGGAGGGCCCGTGAGCAGTTCTTC. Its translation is CASSISGRAREQFF.

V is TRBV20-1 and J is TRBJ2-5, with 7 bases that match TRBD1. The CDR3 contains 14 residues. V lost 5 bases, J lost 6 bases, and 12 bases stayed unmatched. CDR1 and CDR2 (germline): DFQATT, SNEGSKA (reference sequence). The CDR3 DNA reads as TGCAGTGCTCCAATGACAGGGACGCTAAAGACCCAGTACTTC. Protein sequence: CSAPMTGTLKTQYF.

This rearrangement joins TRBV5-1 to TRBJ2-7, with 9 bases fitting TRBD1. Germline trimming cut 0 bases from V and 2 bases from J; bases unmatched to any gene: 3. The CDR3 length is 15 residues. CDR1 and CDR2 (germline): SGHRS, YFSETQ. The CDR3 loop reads CASSLGRTGAYEQYF. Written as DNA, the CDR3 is TGCGCCAGCAGCTTGGGCCGGACAGGGGCCTACGAGCAGTACTTC.

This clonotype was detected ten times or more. The CDR3 spells CASSIQVGGAGTEAFF. CDR3 in DNA: TGTGCCAGTAGTATTCAAGTGGGGGGGGCCGGGACTGAAGCTTTCTTT. The V and J genes are TRBV19 and TRBJ1-1; possibly TRBD1 for D (6 bases). CDR1 and CDR2 (germline): LNHDA, SQIVND (reference sequence). The CDR3 is made up of 16 amino acids. Trimming left V 3 bases short and J 5 bases short, with 19 bases between.

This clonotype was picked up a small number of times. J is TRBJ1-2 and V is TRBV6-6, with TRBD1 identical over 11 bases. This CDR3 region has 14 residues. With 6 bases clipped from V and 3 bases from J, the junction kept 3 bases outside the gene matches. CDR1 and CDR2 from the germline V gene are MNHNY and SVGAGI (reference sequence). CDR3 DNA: TGTGCCAGCAGGGGACAGGGGGTAGACTATGGCTACACCTTC. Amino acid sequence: CASRGQGVDYGYTF.

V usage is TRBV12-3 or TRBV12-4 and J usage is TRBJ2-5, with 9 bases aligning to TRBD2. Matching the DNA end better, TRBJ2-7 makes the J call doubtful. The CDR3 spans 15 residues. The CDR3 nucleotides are TGTGCCAGCAGTTTCGGGCGGGGGGGCGGATACGAGCAGTACTTC. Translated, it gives CASSFGRGGGYEQYF.

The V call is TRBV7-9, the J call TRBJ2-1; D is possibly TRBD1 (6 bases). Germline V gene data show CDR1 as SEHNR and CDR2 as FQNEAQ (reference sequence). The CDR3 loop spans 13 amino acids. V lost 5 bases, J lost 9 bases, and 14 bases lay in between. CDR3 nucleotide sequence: TGTGCCAGCAGCCCCTCACAGGGTCTTGAGCAGTTCTTC. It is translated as CASSPSQGLEQFF.

CDR3 sequence (DNA): TGCGCCAGCACTCCAGGTAGCGGGAGTCCCACAGATACGCAGTATTTT. It specifies CASTPGSGSPTDTQYF. The J gene is TRBJ2-3, the V gene TRBV5-1, with 9 bases matching TRBD2. Germline V gene data show CDR1 as SGHRS and CDR2 as YFSETQ. The CDR3 totals 16 residues. V dropped 6 bases and J dropped 2; count of bases not matched to a gene: 10.

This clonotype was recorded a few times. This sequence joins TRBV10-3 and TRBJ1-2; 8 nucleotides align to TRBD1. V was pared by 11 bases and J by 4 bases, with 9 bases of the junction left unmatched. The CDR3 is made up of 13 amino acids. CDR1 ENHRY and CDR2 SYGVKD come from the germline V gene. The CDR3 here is CAVWPTGGYGYTF. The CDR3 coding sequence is TGTGCCGTCTGGCCCACAGGGGGCTATGGCTACACCTTC.

The CDR3 DNA follows: TGTGCCAGCAGTCAACCCTCGGGACTAGCGGGGACCGAGCAGTACTTC. Its protein product is CASSQPSGLAGTEQYF. The rearrangement joins TRBV6-2 or TRBV6-3 to TRBJ2-5; 13 positions agree with TRBD2. The J call is uncertain, as TRBJ2-7 better fits the DNA end. The CDR3 is made up of 16 amino acids. Germline V gene data show CDR1 as MNHEY and CDR2 as SVGEGT.

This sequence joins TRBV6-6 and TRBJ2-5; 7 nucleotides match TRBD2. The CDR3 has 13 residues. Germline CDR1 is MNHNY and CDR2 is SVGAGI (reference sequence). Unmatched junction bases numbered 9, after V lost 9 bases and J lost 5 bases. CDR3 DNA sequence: TGTGCCAGTCGTGTAGCGGGTAGGGAGACCCAGTACTTC. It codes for CASRVAGRETQYF.

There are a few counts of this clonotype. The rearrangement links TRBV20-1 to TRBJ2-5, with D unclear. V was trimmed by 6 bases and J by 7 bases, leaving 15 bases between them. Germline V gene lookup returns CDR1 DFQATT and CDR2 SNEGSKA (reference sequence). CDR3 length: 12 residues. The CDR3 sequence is CSAIGDPGTQYF. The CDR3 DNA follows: TGCAGTGCCATTGGAGACCCGGGGACCCAGTACTTC.

The CDR3 DNA follows: TGCGCCAGCAGCCCAGGACGCAAAAGGGTCAATGAGCAGTTCTTC. Protein: CASSPGRKRVNEQFF. V is TRBV5-1 and J is TRBJ2-5; no clear D. The DNA end lines up better with TRBJ2-1; the J call may be wrong. CDR1 is SGHRS, CDR2 YFSETQ, per germline. The CDR3 is 15 amino acids.

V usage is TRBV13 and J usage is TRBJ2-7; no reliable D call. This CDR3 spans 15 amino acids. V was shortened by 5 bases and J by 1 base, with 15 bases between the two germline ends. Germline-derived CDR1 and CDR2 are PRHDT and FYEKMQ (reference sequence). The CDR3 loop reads CASSHRTAESYEQYF. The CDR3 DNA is TGTGCCAGCAGCCATCGGACGGCCGAATCCTACGAGCAGTACTTC.

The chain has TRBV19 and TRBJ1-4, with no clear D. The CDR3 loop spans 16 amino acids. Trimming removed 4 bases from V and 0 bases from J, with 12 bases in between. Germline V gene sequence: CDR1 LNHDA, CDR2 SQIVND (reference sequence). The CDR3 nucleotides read TGTGCCAGTAGTAGGACCGGGCCTGCAACTAATGAAAAACTGTTTTTT. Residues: CASSRTGPATNEKLFF.

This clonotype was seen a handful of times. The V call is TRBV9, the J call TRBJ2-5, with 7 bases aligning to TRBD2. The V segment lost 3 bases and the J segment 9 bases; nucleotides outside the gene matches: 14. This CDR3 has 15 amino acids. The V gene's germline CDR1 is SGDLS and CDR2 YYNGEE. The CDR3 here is CASSDLAGVSMAQYF. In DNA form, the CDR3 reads TGTGCCAGCAGCGACTTGGCGGGGGTCTCAATGGCCCAGTACTTC.